This T cell receptor beta chain was retrieved from a study of T cell clusters in autoimmune cytopenias. One tube held mixed TRB-A and TRB-B primer pools for touch-down PCR. TCRdb re-called the multiplex PCR reads and catalogs CDR3 proteins one per entry, DNA excluded. This sample's clone table lists 8,000 to 8,500 distinct CDR3 sequences. This CDR3 is built from 15 residues. TRB amplification used around 260 ng of peripheral blood genomic DNA. The genes are TRBV12-3 or TRBV12-4 and TRBJ2-3; as DNA is missing, the TRBD1 call by TCRdb cannot be tested. The sample taken for sequencing was peripheral blood. The sequence was obtained from a human donor with an autoimmune cytopenia or autoimmune hepatitis (not recorded which). CDR3 sequence reads: CASSDGTGPTDTQYF.